The clone carrying this T cell receptor beta chain was seen a single time. As yet, its antigen is unknown. Germline V gives CDR1 LNHNV, CDR2 YYDKDF (reference sequence). There are 16 residues in the CDR3. J was trimmed by 11 bases and V by 4 bases; bases with no gene match: 16. This specimen comes from a study of cytomegalovirus exposure and HLA in healthy donors. Study-level results: CMV antigen specificity was confirmed in vitro for three CMV-associated chains. Within the data, a cluster of highly shared sequence variants was likely a sequencing artifact.

The PCR contained 60 Vbeta and 13 Jbeta primers. Per the original methods: As a later analysis found, there were 80 million to 90 million unique TCR beta chains, of which roughly 11 million were shared. The protocol was immunoSEQ multiplex PCR, while the TCRdb copy is restricted to in-frame clones and leaves out a portion. V, J and clone size were drawn from that table, and D and trimming were deduced from the DNA. This table holds roughly 200,000 clones, roughly 81% found once. The source of this sequence is a woman aged 25 to 39 in good health and CMV-seropositive. J is TRBJ1-1 and V is TRBV15, with 10 positions matching TRBD1. The sequenced sample was PBMCs. CDR3 nucleotides: TGTGCCACCAGCAACTTCGATATAGACAGGGGGCGGGGGGCTTTCTTT. The encoded protein is CATSNFDIDRGRGAFF.